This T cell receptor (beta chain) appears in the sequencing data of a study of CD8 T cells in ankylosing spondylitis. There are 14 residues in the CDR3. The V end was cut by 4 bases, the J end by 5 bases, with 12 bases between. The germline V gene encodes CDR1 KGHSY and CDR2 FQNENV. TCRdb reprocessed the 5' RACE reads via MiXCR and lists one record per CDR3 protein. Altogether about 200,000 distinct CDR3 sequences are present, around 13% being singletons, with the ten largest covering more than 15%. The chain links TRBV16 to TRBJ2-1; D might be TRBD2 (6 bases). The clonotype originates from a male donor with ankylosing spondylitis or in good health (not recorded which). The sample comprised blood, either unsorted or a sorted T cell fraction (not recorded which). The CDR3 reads CASSRGGSNNEQFF. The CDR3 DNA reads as TGTGCCAGCAGCCGTGGAGGGAGTAACAATGAGCAGTTCTTC. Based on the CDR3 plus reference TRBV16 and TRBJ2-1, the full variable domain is GEEVAQTPKHLVRGEGQKAKLYCAPIKGHSYVFWYQQVLKNEFKFLISFQNENVFDETGMPKERFSAKCLPNSPCSLEIQATKLEDSAVYFCASSRGGSNNEQFFGPGTRLTVL.